The rows below give T cell receptor beta chains drawn from one sample of a study of blood T cell repertoires in COVID-19. Sequenced by immunoSEQ multiplex PCR; TCRdb stores in-frame clones only, minus some. The data contain hundreds of thousands of clones, over 75% of them seen just once; the ten biggest clones take up roughly 4.3%. Material for sequencing was PBMCs or T cells enriched from blood (not recorded which). The origin of the receptors is a man under 40 with acute COVID-19. The CDR3 runs from the conserved cysteine through the conserved F or W. A D gene is named only where the DNA matches it firmly. Clone size is given for some rows only: seen once, a few or many times, or a class if the clone is expanded.

CDR3 protein,CDR3 DNA,clone size,J gene,V gene,D gene
CASSYAGRYEQYF,TGTGCCAGCAGTTACGCAGGGCGCTACGAGCAGTACTTC,NA,TRBJ2-7,TRBV6-2/TRBV6-3,NA
CASSQGVTSTYEQYF,TGTGCCAGCAGCCAAGGTGTGACTAGCACCTACGAGCAGTACTTC,once,TRBJ2-7,TRBV3-1/TRBV3-2,TRBD2
CASSQQLGGLEQPQHF,TGTGCCAGCAGCCAGCAACTAGGGGGATTAGAACAGCCCCAGCATTTT,NA,TRBJ1-5,TRBV6-7,NA
CASSLQGANQPQHF,TGTGCCAGCAGCTTGCAGGGGGCGAATCAGCCCCAGCATTTT,NA,TRBJ1-5,TRBV5-4,TRBD1
CASSYNRGTYGYTF,TGTGCCAGCAGTTACAACAGGGGGACCTATGGCTACACCTTC,NA,TRBJ1-2,TRBV6-5,TRBD1
CASSDDPGSGANVLTF,TGTGCCAGCAGTGATGACCCGGGCTCTGGGGCCAACGTCCTGACTTTC,NA,TRBJ2-6,TRBV6-1,NA
CASSLETYGYTF,TGCGCCAGCAGCCTAGAAACCTATGGCTACACCTTC,NA,TRBJ1-2,TRBV5-1,NA
CASRPRGLTGELFF,TGCGCCAGCAGGCCCAGGGGCTTAACCGGGGAGCTGTTTTTT,NA,TRBJ2-2,TRBV5-1,NA
CSVPRGQETQYF,TGCAGCGTTCCAAGGGGGCAAGAGACCCAGTACTTC,NA,TRBJ2-5,TRBV29-1,NA
CASSLGGGSYTGELFF,TGTGCCAGCAGCTTGGGAGGGGGCTCGTACACCGGGGAGCTGTTTTTT,few,TRBJ2-2,TRBV5-5,TRBD1
CASSEPGGWGYTF,TGTGCCAGCAGTGAACCAGGGGGCTGGGGCTACACCTTC,NA,TRBJ1-2,TRBV2,TRBD1
CASSAAPGGSSYEQYF,TGTGCCAGCAGCGCCGCGCCAGGAGGTTCTTCCTACGAGCAGTACTTC,NA,TRBJ2-7,TRBV9,NA
CASSGGRGGRNEQFF,TGCGCCAGCAGTGGGGGGCGGGGGGGCCGGAATGAGCAGTTCTTC,once,TRBJ2-1,TRBV10-2,TRBD2
CASSQEVHSMGRETQYF,TGCGCCAGCAGCCAAGAAGTTCACAGTATGGGGCGGGAGACCCAGTACTTC,NA,TRBJ2-5,TRBV4-1,NA
CASSLSGNTEAFF,TGTGCCAGCAGCTTATCGGGGAACACTGAAGCTTTCTTT,NA,TRBJ1-1,TRBV13,NA
CASSPLRYGYTF,TGTGCCAGCAGCCCCCTACGCTATGGCTACACCTTC,few,TRBJ1-2,TRBV28,NA
CASSDRTGTNTEAFF,TGCGCCAGCAGCGACCGGACAGGGACGAACACTGAAGCTTTCTTT,NA,TRBJ1-1,TRBV4-1,TRBD1
CASSPGQGFNEKLFF,TGTGCCAGCAGTCCGGGACAGGGATTTAATGAAAAACTGTTTTTT,NA,TRBJ1-4,TRBV9,TRBD1
CAISGDRDNNEQFF,TGTGCCATCAGTGGGGACAGGGATAACAATGAGCAGTTCTTC,NA,TRBJ2-1,TRBV10-3,TRBD1
CASSIGTGGISAFF,TGTGCCAGCAGCATTGGGACAGGAGGCATTTCGGCTTTCTTT,once,TRBJ1-1,TRBV7-9,TRBD1
CASSTRGGRYEQYF,TGTGCCAGCAGTACCCGGGGGGGGCGATACGAGCAGTACTTC,NA,TRBJ2-7,TRBV6-5,TRBD2
CASSFSTVVGTQYF,TGTGCCAGCAGCTTTAGTACGGTCGTTGGGACCCAGTACTTC,once,TRBJ2-5,TRBV5-5,NA
CASSEIHVGQLYQPQHF,TGTGCCAGTAGCGAAATTCATGTAGGACAGCTTTATCAGCCCCAGCATTTT,NA,TRBJ1-5,TRBV19,NA
CASRPGSRGLTEAFF,TGTGCCAGCAGACCCGGGAGTAGAGGTCTCACTGAAGCTTTCTTT,NA,TRBJ1-1,TRBV5-6,NA
CASRDTTGTNEKLFF,TGTGCCAGCAGGGATACGACAGGGACTAATGAAAAACTGTTTTTT,NA,TRBJ1-4,TRBV7-9,TRBD1
CASSSGQPLANYGYTF,TGTGCCAGTAGTTCGGGACAGCCGCTTGCTAACTATGGCTACACCTTC,few,TRBJ1-2,TRBV19,TRBD1
CASTSTGQKYEQYF,TGTGCCAGCACCTCAACGGGACAGAAATACGAGCAGTACTTC,few,TRBJ2-7,TRBV6-5,TRBD1
CASGTQTLNTEAFF,TGTGCTAGTGGCACACAGACGTTGAACACTGAAGCTTTCTTT,few,TRBJ1-1,TRBV12-5,NA
CAIRDSRKNYEQYF,TGTGCCATCAGGGACAGCCGGAAAAACTACGAGCAGTACTTC,NA,TRBJ2-7,TRBV10-3,NA
CASSSRTGGAGNEQFF,TGCGCCAGCAGCTCAAGGACAGGGGGCGCGGGCAATGAGCAGTTCTTC,once,TRBJ2-1,TRBV5-1,TRBD1
CASSAVDTQYF,TGTGCCAGCAGTGCGGTAGATACGCAGTATTTT,NA,TRBJ2-3,TRBV2,NA
CASSRTGTGGSKTEAFF,TGTGCCAGCAGCAGAACCGGGACAGGGGGTTCTAAGACTGAAGCTTTCTTT,NA,TRBJ1-1,TRBV5-4,TRBD1
CASSRTGSRGYTF,TGTGCCAGCAGCCGGACAGGCTCCAGGGGCTACACCTTC,once,TRBJ1-2,TRBV12-3/TRBV12-4,TRBD1
CASSEWAGENEQYF,TGTGCCAGCAGCGAGTGGGCAGGGGAGAACGAGCAGTACTTC,NA,TRBJ2-7,TRBV3-1/TRBV3-2,NA
CASSPPGQGRETQYF,TGTGCCAGTAGTCCCCCTGGACAGGGCCGGGAGACCCAGTACTTC,NA,TRBJ2-5,TRBV19,TRBD1
CASSQLEKLFF,TGTGCCAGCAGCCAACTTGAAAAACTGTTTTTT,NA,TRBJ1-4,TRBV3-1/TRBV3-2,NA
CASSLDGTGAGYGYTF,TGTGCCAGCAGCTTAGATGGGACAGGGGCCGGCTATGGCTACACCTTC,few,TRBJ1-2,TRBV7-9,TRBD1
CASSPGQDGYTF,TGTGCCAGCAGTCCGGGACAGGACGGCTACACCTTC,once,TRBJ1-2,TRBV12-3/TRBV12-4,TRBD1
CASSPTPLGANTEAFF,TGTGCCAGCTCACCCACGCCCCTTGGGGCGAACACTGAAGCTTTCTTT,NA,TRBJ1-1,TRBV18,NA
CASSLDIRSYGYTF,TGCGCCAGCAGCTTGGATATACGCAGCTATGGCTACACCTTC,NA,TRBJ1-2,TRBV5-1,NA
CASSSSDRGYNSPLHF,TGTGCCAGCAGCTCATCGGACAGGGGGTATAATTCACCCCTCCACTTT,NA,TRBJ1-6,TRBV9,TRBD1
CASSLTGGLLNTEAFF,TGCGCCAGCAGCCTTACAGGGGGCCTTTTGAACACTGAAGCTTTCTTT,NA,TRBJ1-1,TRBV5-1,TRBD1
CASSELFGGTEAFF,TGTGCCAGCAGTGAACTTTTCGGGGGCACTGAAGCTTTCTTT,once,TRBJ1-1,TRBV6-1,NA
CASSQGRGWTPLHF,TGTGCCAGCAGCCAAGGAAGGGGTTGGACACCCCTCCACTTT,NA,TRBJ1-6,TRBV3-1/TRBV3-2,NA
CASSQSTGSGELFF,TGTGCCAGCAGCCAGTCTACGGGTTCGGGGGAGCTGTTTTTT,few,TRBJ2-2,TRBV7-9,NA
CASRQSGISGANVLTF,TGCGCCAGCAGGCAATCGGGGATCTCTGGGGCCAACGTCCTGACTTTC,NA,TRBJ2-6,TRBV4-1,NA
CASSSPVAGGMGVGNTIYF,TGTGCCAGCAGCTCTCCAGTGGCAGGGGGCATGGGGGTAGGAAACACCATATATTTT,NA,TRBJ1-3,TRBV7-2,TRBD1
CASSVPSNEQFF,TGTGCCAGCAGCGTACCTAGCAATGAGCAGTTCTTC,NA,TRBJ2-1,TRBV5-4,NA
CASSPPQGWADTQYF,TGTGCCAGCTCACCACCGCAGGGATGGGCAGATACGCAGTATTTT,NA,TRBJ2-3,TRBV18,NA
CASSYGFWSRSRADTQYF,TGTGCCAGCAGCTATGGATTCTGGAGCCGGTCCCGCGCAGATACGCAGTATTTT,NA,TRBJ2-3,TRBV3-1/TRBV3-2,NA
CASSLLAGGQETQYF,TGTGCCAGCAGCTTGCTAGCGGGGGGGCAGGAGACCCAGTACTTC,NA,TRBJ2-5,TRBV5-4,TRBD2
CASSLVWGGGRTEAFF,TGTGCCAGCAGCTTAGTATGGGGCGGGGGGCGGACTGAAGCTTTCTTT,NA,TRBJ1-1,TRBV7-2,NA